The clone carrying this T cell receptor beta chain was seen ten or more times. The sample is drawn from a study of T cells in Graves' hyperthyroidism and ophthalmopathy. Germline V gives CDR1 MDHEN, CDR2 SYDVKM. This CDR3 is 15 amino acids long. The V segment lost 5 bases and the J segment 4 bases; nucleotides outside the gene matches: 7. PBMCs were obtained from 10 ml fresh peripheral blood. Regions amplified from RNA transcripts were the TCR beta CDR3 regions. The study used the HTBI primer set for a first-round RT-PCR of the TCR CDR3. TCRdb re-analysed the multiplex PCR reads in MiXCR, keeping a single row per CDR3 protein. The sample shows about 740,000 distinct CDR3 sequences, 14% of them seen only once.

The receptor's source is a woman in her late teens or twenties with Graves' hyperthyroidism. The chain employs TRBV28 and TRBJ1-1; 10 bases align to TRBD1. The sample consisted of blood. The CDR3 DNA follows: TGTGCCAGCAGTGTGCTTGGGACAGGGGCCACTGAAGCTTTCTTT. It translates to CASSVLGTGATEAFF.